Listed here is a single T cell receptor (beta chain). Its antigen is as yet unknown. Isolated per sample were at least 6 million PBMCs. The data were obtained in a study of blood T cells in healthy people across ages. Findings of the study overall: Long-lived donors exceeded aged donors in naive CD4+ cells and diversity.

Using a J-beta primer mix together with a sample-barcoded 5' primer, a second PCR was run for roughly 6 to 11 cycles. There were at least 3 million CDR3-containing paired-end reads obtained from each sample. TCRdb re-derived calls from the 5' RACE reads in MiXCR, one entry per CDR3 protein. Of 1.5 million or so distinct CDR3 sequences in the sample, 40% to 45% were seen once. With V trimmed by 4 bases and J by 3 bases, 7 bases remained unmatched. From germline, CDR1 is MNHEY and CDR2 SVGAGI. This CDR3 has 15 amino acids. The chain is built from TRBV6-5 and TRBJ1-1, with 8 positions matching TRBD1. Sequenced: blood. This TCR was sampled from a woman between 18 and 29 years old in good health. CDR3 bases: TGTGCCAGCAGTTTCTCCCGGACAGGGCACACTGAAGCTTTCTTT. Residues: CASSFSRTGHTEAFF.